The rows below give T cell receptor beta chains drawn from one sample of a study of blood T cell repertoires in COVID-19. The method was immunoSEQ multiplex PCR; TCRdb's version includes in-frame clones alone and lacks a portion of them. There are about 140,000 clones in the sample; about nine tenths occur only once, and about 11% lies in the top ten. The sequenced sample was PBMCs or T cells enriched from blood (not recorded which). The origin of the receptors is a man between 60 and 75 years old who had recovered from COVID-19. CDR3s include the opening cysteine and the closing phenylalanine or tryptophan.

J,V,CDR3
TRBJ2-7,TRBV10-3,CAISGTGEGYEQYF
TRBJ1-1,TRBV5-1,CASSGQSNTEAFF
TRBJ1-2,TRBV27,CASSLYRLAGAPNYGYTF
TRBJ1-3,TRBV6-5,CASGGLSSGNTIYF
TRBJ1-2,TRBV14,CASSHIRQGGYTF
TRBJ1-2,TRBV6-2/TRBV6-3,CASSSPDRGNYGYTF
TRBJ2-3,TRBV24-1,CATSDRIAGGLDTQYF
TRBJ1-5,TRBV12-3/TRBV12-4,CASSFGDQPQHF
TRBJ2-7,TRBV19,CASSPRQGAWEQYF
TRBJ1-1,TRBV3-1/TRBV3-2,CASSQGGVTEAFF
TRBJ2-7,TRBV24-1,CATSDSVLAGGYEQYF
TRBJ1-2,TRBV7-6,CASSPSEGRGNYGYTF
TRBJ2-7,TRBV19,CASRMDRGSHEQYF
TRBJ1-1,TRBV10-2,CASSESGAMATEAFF
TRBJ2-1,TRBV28,CASRDRTGRGNEQFF
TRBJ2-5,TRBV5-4,CASSPRTSGGQETQYF
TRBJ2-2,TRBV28,CAIPGGVTGELFF
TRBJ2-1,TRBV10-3,CAIGGSALTNNEQFF
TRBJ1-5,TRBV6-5,CASRPTGVSNQPQHF
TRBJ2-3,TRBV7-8,CASSLARETQYF
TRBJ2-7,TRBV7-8,CASTPSGWTGKTYEQYF
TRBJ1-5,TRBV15,CATSSWGVGVSNQPQHF
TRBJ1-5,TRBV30,CAWSVNRDQPQHF
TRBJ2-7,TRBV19,CASSISGQASYEQYF
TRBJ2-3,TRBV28,CASSAPGTGNTDTQYF
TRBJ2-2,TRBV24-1,CATERETGELFF
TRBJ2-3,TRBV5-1,CASSLVSGGTDTQYF
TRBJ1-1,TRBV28,CASNAGQPYTEAFF
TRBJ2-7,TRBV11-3,CASSHRGQEQYF
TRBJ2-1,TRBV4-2,CASSPGGSYNEQFF
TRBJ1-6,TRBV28,CATRPGDHNSPLHF
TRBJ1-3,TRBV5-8,CASSLYGQGLGNTIYF
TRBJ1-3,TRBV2,CASGDRRNTIYF
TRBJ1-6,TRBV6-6,CASTNTGSRSPLHF
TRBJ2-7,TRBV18,CASSPRRTGVDEQYF
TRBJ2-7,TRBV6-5,CASRTPTGQTYEQYF
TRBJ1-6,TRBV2,CASSPVGRPTHNSPLHF
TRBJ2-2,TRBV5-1,CASSLTGVNTGELFF
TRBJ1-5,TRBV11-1,CASSLTGGSNQPQHF
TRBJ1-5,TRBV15,CATSLSDRGFQPQHF
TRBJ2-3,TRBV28,CASKLAGVPPDTQYF